This entry features one TCR beta chain sequence. This sample is part of a study of control samples from healthy donors and cancer patients. Germline V gene lookup returns CDR1 LGHNT and CDR2 FRNRAP. The V end was cut by 1 base, the J end by 6 bases, with 9 bases between. CDR3 length equals 13 residues. Assay used: immunoSEQ multiplex PCR; TCRdb lists only in-frame clones, some missing. There are approximately 100,000 clones in the sample; about 89% occur only once, and under 25% lies in the top ten. The clonotype comes from a man aged 25 to 45 in good health. The J gene is TRBJ1-1, the V gene TRBV12-5, with no clear D. Sequenced sample: blood. The CDR3 protein is CASGLGANAEAFF. CDR3 sequence (DNA): TGTGCTAGTGGTTTGGGGGCAAACGCTGAAGCTTTCTTT.